This T cell receptor beta chain was identified in a study of cytomegalovirus exposure and HLA in healthy donors. About this clone itself: Its matching antigen is unknown.

Germline CDR1 reads LNHDA; CDR2 reads SQIVND (reference sequence). CDR3 length equals 16 residues. With V trimmed by 5 bases and J by 6 bases, 15 bases remained unmatched. It was with 60 Vbeta and 13 Jbeta primers that the PCR ran. Here immunoSEQ multiplex PCR was the method, and the copy in TCRdb shows in-frame clones only, minus some. The repertoire holds some 130,000 clones, with about four fifths as singletons. For this donor, CMV serostatus was not recorded. Study-wide results and limits: In terms of immune exposure information, only CMV serostatus was available. Researchers counted roughly 150 TCR beta chains as cytomegalovirus-associated. Analyzed later, most CMV-associated TCR beta chains appeared HLA-restricted.

Specimen: PBMCs. This sequence joins TRBV19 and TRBJ1-2, with 7 bases aligning to TRBD1. The clonotype originates from a human donor in good health. The CDR3, as DNA: TGTGCCAGTAGTCCCCTTCGCGGGGACAGAATAGATGGCTACACCTTC. It specifies CASSPLRGDRIDGYTF.